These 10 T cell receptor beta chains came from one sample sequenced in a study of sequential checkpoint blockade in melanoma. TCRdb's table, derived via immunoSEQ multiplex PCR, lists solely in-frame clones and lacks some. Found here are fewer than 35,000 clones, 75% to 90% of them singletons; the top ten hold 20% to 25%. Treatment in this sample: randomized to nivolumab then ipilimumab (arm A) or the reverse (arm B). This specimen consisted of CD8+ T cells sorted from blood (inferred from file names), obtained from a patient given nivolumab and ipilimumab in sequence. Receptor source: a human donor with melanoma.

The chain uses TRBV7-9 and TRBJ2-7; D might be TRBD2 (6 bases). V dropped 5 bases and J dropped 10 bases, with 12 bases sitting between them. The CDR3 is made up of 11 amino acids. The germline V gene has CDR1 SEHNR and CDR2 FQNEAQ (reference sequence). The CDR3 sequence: CASSRWGVQYF. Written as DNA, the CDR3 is TGTGCCAGCAGCCGATGGGGGGTTCAGTACTTC.

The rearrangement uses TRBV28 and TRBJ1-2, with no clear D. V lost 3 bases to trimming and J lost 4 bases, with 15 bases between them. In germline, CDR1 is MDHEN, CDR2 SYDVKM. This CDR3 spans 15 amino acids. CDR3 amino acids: CASSFGPRSSYGYTF. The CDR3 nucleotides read TGTGCCAGCAGTTTTGGGCCACGGTCATCCTATGGCTACACCTTC.

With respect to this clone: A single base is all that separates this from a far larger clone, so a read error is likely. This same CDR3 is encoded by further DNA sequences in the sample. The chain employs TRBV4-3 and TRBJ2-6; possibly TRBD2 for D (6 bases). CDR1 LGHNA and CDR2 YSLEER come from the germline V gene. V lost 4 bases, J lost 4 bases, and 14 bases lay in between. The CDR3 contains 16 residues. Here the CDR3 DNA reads TGCGCCAGCAGCCCTGGCGCGGGGTCCGGGGCCAACGTCCTGACTTTC. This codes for CASSPGAGSGANVLTF.

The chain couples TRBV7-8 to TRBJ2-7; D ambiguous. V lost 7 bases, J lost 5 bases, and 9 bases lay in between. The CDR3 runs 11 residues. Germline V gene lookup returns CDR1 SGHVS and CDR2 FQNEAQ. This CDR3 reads CASTPVHEQYF. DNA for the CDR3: TGTGCCAGCACCCCCGTCCACGAGCAGTACTTC. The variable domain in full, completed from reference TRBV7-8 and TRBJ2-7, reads GAGVSQSPRYKVAKRGQDVALRCDPISGHVSLFWYQQALGQGPEFLTYFQNEAQLDKSGLPSDRFFAERPEGSVSTLKIQRTQQEDSAVYLCASTPVHEQYFGPGTRLTVT.

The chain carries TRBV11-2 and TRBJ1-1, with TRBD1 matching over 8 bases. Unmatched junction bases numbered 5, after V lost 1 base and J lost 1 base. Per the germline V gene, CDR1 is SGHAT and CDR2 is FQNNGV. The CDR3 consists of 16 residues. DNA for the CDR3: TGTGCCAGCAGCTTAGCCCGGACAGGGACGAACACTGAAGCTTTCTTT. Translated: CASSLARTGTNTEAFF. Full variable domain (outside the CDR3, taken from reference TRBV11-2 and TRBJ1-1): EAGVAQSPRYKIIEKRQSVAFWCNPISGHATLYWYQQILGQGPKLLIQFQNNGVVDDSQLPKDRFSAERLKGVDSTLKIQPAKLEDSAVYLCASSLARTGTNTEAFFGQGTRLTVV.

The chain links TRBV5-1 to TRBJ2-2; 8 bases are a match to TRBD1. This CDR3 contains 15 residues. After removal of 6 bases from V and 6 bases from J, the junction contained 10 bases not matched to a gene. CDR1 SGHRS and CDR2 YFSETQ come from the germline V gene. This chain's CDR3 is CASTADRVLSGELFF. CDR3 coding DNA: TGCGCCAGCACTGCGGACAGGGTCTTGTCCGGGGAGCTGTTTTTT. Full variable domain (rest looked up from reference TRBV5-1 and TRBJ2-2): KAGVTQTPRYLIKTRGQQVTLSCSPISGHRSVSWYQQTPGQGLQFLFEYFSETQRNKGNFPGRFSGRQFSNSRSEMNVSTLELGDSALYLCASTADRVLSGELFFGEGSRLTVL.

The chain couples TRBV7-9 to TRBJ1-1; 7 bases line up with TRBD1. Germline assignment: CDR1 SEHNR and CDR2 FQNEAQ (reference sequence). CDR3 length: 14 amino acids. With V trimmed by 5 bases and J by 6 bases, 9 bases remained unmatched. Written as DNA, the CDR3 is TGTGCCAGCAGCCTAACCGACAGGGTGGCTGAAGCTTTCTTT. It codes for CASSLTDRVAEAFF.

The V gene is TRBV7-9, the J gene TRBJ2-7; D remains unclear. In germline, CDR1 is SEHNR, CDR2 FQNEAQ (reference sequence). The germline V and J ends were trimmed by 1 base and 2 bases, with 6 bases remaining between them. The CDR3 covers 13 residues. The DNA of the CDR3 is TGTGCCAGCAGCTTAGTTGAGGCCTACGAGCAGTACTTC. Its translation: CASSLVEAYEQYF.

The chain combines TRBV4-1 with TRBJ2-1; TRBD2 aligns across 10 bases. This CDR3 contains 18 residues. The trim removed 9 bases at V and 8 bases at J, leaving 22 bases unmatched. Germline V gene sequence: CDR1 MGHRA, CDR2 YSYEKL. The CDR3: CASRPGLAPRMTRDEQFF. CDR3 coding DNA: TGCGCCAGTCGACCGGGACTAGCGCCTCGGATGACAAGGGATGAGCAGTTCTTC.

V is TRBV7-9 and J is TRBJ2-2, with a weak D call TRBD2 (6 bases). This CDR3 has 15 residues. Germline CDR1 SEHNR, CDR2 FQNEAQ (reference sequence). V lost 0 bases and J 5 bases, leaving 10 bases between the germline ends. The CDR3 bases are TGTGCCAGCAGCTTAGCGTCAGGGAGGACCGGGGAGCTGTTTTTT. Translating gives CASSLASGRTGELFF.